The TCR beta chain described here comes from a study of T cell repertoires in cytomegalovirus infection. As for the study in general: Indications of both CMV infection and matching HLA type were provided by public TCR beta signatures. Study-level results: Ex vivo, HLA-C-restricted CMV-specific TCR beta clonotypes prevailed over the rest of the response. Pooled public TCR beta family frequency picked out CMV carriers with the relevant HLA.

This clonotype was detected a few times. Antigen unknown. This CDR3 has 16 residues. The J segment lost 0 bases and the V segment lost 3 bases, leaving 6 bases of the junction unmatched. Germline V gene data show CDR1 as SGHKS and CDR2 as YYEKEE (reference sequence). One entry per CDR3 protein results from TCRdb running MiXCR on the reads. The table shows hundreds of thousands of distinct CDR3 sequences, with roughly 30% occurring only once. The TCR was taken from a human donor in good health (CMV status not recorded). Some clones in this sample may be carry-over from other donors' samples. The chain carries TRBV5-5 and TRBJ2-1, with 7 bases that match TRBD2. The sequenced material came from PBMCs. In nucleotides, the CDR3 is TGTGCCAGCAGCTGGACCGGGACTACCTCCTACAATGAGCAGTTCTTC. This gives the protein CASSWTGTTSYNEQFF.